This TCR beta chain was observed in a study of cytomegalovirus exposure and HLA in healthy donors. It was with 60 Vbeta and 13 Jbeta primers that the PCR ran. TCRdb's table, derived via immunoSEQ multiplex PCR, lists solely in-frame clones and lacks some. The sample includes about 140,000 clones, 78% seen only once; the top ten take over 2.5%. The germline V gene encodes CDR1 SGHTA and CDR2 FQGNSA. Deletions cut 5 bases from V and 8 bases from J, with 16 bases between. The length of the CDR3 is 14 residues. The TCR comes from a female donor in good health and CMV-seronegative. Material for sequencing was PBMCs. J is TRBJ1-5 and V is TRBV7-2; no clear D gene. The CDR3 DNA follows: TGTGCCAGCAGCCCGATCCGGGGTTCTAAGCCCCAGCATTTT. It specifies CASSPIRGSKPQHF.